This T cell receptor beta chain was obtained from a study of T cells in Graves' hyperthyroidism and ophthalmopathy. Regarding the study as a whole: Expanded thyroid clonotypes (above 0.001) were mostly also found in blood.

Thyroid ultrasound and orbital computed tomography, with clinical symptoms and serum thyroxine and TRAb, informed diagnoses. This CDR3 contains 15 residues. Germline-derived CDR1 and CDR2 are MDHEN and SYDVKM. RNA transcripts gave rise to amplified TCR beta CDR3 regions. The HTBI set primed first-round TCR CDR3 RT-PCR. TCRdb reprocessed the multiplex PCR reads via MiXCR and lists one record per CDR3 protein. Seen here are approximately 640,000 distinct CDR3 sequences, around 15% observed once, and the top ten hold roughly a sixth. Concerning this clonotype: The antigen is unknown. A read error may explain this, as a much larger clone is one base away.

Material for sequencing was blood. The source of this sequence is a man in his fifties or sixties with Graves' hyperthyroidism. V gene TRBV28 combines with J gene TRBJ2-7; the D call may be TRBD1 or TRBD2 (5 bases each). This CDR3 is CASSQYPGRGYEQCF. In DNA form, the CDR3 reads TGTGCCAGCAGCCAGTACCCGGGACGTGGCTACGAGCAGTGCTTC.